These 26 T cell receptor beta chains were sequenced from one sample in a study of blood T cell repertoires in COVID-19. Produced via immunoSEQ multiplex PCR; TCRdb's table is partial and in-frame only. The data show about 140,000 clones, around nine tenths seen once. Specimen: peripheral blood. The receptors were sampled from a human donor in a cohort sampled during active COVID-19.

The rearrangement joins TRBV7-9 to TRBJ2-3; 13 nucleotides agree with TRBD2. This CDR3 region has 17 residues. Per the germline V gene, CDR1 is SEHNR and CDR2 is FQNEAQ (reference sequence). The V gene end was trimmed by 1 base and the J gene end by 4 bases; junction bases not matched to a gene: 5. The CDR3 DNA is TGTGCCAGCAGCTTAGGCGGACTAGCGGGAGACTCAGATACGCAGTATTTT. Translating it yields CASSLGGLAGDSDTQYF. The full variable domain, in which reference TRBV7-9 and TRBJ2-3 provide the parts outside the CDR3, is DTGVSQNPRHKITKRGQNVTFRCDPISEHNRLYWYRQTLGQGPEFLTYFQNEAQLEKSRLLSDRFSAERPKGSFSTLEIQRTEQGDSAMYLCASSLGGLAGDSDTQYFGPGTRLTVL.

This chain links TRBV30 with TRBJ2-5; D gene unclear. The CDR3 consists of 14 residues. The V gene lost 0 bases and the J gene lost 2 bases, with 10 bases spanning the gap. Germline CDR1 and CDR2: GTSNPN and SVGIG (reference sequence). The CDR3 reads CAWSVSLTQETQYF. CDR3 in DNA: TGTGCCTGGAGTGTATCATTGACTCAAGAGACCCAGTACTTC. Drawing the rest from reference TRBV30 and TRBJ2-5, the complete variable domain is SQTIHQWPATLVQPVGSPLSLECTVEGTSNPNLYWYRQAAGRGLQLLFYSVGIGQISSEVPQNLSASRPQDRQFILSSKKLLLSDSGFYLCAWSVSLTQETQYFGPGTRLLVL.

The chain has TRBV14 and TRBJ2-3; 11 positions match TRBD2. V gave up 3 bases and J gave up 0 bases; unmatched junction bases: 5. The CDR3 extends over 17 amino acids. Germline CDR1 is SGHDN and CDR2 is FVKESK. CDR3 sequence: CASSQSWTSGSTDTQYF. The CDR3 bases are TGTGCCAGCAGCCAGTCCTGGACTAGCGGGAGCACAGATACGCAGTATTTT. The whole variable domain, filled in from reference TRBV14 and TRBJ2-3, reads EAGVTQFPSHSVIEKGQTVTLRCDPISGHDNLYWYRRVMGKEIKFLLHFVKESKQDESGMPNNRFLAERTGGTYSTLKVQPAELEDSGVYFCASSQSWTSGSTDTQYFGPGTRLTVL.

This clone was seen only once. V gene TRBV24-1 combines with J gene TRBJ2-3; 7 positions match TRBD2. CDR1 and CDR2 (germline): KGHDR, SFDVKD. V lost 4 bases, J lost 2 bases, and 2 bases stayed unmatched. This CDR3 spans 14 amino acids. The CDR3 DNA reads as TGTGCCACCAGTGACACTAGCGCCACAGATACGCAGTATTTT. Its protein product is CATSDTSATDTQYF.

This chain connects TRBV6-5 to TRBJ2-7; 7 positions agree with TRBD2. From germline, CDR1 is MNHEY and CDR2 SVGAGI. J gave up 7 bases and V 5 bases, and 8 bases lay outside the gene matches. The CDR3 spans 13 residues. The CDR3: CASSLSGVGEQYF. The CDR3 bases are TGTGCCAGCAGTCTAAGCGGGGTTGGAGAGCAGTACTTC.

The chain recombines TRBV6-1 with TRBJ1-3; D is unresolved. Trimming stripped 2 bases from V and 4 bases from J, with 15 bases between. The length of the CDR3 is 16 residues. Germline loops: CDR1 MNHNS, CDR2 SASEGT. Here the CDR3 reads CASSEKGGDSGNTIYF. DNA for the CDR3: TGTGCCAGCAGTGAAAAAGGAGGAGACTCCGGAAACACCATATATTTT.

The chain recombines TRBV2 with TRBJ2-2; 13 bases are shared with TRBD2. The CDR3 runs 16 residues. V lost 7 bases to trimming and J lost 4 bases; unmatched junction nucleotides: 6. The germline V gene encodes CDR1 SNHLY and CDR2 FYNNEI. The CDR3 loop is CASTRTSGGPTGELFF. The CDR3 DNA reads TGTGCCAGCACTCGGACTAGCGGGGGTCCCACCGGGGAGCTGTTTTTT.

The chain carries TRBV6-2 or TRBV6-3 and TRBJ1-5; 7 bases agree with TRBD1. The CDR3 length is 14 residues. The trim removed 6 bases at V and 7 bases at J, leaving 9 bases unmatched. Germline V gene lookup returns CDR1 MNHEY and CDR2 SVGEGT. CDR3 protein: CASSLDRVDQPQHF. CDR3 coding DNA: TGTGCCAGCAGCCTAGACAGGGTAGACCAGCCCCAGCATTTT.

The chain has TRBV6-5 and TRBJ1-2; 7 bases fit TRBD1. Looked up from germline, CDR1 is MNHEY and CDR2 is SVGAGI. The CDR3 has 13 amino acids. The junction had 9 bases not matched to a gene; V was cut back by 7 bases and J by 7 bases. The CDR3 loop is CASNNRGPGGYTF. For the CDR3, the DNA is TGTGCCAGCAATAACAGGGGTCCGGGTGGCTACACCTTC.

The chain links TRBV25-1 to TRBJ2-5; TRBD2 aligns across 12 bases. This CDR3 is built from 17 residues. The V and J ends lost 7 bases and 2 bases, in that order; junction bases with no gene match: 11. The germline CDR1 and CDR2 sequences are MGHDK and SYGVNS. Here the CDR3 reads CASTGGGTSGSQETQYF. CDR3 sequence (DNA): TGTGCCAGCACAGGGGGAGGGACTAGCGGGTCTCAAGAGACCCAGTACTTC.

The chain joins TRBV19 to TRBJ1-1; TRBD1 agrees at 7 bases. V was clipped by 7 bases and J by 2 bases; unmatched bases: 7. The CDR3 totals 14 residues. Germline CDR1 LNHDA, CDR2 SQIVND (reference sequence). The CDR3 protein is CASTDGQVNTEAFF. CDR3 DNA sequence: TGTGCCAGTACCGACGGACAGGTTAACACTGAAGCTTTCTTT.

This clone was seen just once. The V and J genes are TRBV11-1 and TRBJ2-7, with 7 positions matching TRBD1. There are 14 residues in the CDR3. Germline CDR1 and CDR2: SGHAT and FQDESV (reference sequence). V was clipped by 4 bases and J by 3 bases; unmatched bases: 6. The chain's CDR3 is CASSSPGQLYEQYF. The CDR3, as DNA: TGTGCCAGCAGCTCGCCGGGACAGCTCTACGAGCAGTACTTC.

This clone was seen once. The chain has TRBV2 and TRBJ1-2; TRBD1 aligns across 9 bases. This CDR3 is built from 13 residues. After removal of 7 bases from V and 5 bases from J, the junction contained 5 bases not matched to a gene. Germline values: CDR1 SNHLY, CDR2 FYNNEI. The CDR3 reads CASTIGTGYGYTF. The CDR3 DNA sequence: TGTGCCAGCACTATCGGGACAGGGTATGGCTACACCTTC.

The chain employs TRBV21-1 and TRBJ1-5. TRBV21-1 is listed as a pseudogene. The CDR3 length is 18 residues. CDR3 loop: CASSKCPGGVTGNQPQHF. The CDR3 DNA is TGTGCCAGCAGCAAATGCCCGGGGGGGGTAACGGGCAATCAGCCCCAGCATTTT.

CDR3 protein: CASSFDSGRRGEQYF. DNA of the CDR3: TGTGCCAGCAGCTTCGATAGCGGGAGAAGAGGAGAGCAGTACTTC. V usage is TRBV5-4 and J usage is TRBJ2-7; 9 bases are shared with TRBD2. The CDR3 covers 15 residues. The germline CDR1 and CDR2 sequences are SGHNT and YYREEE (reference sequence). V lost 2 bases to trimming and J lost 7 bases; unmatched junction nucleotides: 10.

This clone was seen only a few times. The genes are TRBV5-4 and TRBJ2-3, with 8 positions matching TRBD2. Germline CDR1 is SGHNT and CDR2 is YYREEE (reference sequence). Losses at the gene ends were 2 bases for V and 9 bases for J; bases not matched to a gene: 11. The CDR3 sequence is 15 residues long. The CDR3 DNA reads TGTGCCAGCAGCTTAGCCGGGAGGGCCGGGAACACGCAGTATTTT. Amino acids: CASSLAGRAGNTQYF.

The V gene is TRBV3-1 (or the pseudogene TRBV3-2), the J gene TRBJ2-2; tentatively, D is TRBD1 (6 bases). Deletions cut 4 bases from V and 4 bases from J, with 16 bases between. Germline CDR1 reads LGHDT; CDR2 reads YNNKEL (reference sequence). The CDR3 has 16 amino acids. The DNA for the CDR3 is TGTGCCAGCAGCCGCGTTAACGAAGGGGGCACCGGGGAGCTGTTTTTT. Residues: CASSRVNEGGTGELFF.

The chain's CDR3 is CASSFSPAPLNYGYTF. The CDR3 nucleotides are TGTGCCAGCAGCTTTAGTCCCGCCCCGCTTAACTATGGCTACACCTTC. This sequence joins TRBV5-6 and TRBJ1-2; D unclear. CDR3 length: 16 amino acids. The germline CDR1 and CDR2 sequences are SGHDT and YYEEEE. Deletions cut 2 bases from V and 1 base from J, with 15 bases between.

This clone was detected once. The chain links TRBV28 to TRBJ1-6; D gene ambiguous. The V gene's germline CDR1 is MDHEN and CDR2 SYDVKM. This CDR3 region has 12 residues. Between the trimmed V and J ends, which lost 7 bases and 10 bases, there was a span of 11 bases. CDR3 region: CASTRRRSPLHF. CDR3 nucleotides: TGTGCCAGCACGAGACGGCGGTCACCCCTCCACTTT. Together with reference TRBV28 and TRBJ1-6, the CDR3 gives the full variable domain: DVKVTQSSRYLVKRTGEKVFLECVQDMDHENMFWYRQDPGLGLRLIYFSYDVKMKEKGDIPEGYSVSREKKERFSLILESASTNQTSMYLCASTRRRSPLHFGNGTRLTVT.

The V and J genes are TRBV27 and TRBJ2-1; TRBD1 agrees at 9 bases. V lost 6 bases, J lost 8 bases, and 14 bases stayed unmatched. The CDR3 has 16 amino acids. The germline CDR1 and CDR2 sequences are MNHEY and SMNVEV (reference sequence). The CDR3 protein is CASSRKSGTGSYEQFF. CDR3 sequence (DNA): TGTGCCAGCAGCCGAAAATCCGGGACAGGGAGCTATGAGCAGTTCTTC.

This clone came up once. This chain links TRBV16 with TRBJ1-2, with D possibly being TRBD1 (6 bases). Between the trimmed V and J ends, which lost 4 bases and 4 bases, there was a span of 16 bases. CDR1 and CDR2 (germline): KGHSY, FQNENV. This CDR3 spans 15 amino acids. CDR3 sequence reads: CASSPLGLGGYGYTF. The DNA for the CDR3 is TGTGCCAGCAGCCCGTTGGGCCTAGGGGGCTATGGCTACACCTTC.

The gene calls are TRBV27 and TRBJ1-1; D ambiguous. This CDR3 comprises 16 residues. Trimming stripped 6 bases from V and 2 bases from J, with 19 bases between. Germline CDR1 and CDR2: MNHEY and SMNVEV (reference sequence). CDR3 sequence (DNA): TGTGCCAGCAGCTCTATTTCCCCGAGCCCCAACACTGAAGCTTTCTTT. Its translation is CASSSISPSPNTEAFF.

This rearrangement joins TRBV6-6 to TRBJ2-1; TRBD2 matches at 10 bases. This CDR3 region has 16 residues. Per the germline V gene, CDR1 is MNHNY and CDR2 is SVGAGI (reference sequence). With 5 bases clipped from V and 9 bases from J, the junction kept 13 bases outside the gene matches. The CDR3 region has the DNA TGTGCCAGCAGTAAGACTAGCGGGCTTACAAGTGGTGAGCAGTTCTTC. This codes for CASSKTSGLTSGEQFF.

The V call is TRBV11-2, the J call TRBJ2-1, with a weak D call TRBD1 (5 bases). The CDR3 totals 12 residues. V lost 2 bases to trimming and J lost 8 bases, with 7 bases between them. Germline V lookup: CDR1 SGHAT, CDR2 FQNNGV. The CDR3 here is CASSLSQDEQFF. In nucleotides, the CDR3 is TGTGCCAGCAGCTTATCACAGGATGAGCAGTTCTTC.

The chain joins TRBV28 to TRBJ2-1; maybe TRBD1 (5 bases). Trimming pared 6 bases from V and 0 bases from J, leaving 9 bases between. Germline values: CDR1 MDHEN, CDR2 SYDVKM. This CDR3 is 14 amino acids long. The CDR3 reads CASSDSSSYNEQFF. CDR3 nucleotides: TGTGCCAGCAGCGACAGTAGCTCCTACAATGAGCAGTTCTTC.

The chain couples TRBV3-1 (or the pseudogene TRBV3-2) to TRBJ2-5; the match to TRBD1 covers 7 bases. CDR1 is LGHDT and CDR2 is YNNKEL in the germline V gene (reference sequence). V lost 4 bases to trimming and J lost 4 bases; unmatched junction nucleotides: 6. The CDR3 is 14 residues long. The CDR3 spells CASSLRQGGETQYF. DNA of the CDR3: TGTGCCAGCAGCCTTAGACAGGGTGGAGAGACCCAGTACTTC.